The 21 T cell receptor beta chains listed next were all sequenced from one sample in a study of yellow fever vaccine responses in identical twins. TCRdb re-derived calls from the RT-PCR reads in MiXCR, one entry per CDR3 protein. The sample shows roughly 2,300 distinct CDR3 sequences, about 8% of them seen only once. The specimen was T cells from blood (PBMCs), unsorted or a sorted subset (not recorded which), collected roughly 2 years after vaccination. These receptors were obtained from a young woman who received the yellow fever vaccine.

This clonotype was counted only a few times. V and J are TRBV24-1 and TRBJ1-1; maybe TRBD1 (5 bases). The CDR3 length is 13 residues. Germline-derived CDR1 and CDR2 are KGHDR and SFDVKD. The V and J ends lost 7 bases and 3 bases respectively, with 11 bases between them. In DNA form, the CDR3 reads TGTGCCACCAGGGGGGACCTTGACACTGAAGCTTTCTTT. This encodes CATRGDLDTEAFF.

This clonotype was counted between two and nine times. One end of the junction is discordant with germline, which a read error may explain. The CDR3 region is CASSLAQEGYEQYF. The CDR3 DNA is TGTGCTAGCAGCTTAGCCCAGGAGGGTTACGAGCAGTACTTC. J is TRBJ2-7 and V is TRBV7-7, with a tentative D call TRBD2 (6 bases). This CDR3 comprises 14 residues. Germline V gene data show CDR1 as SSHAT and CDR2 as FNYEAQ (reference sequence).

Written as DNA, the CDR3 is TGCGCCAGCAGGGGGGACAGTTCCTACGAGCAGTACTTC. Amino acids: CASRGDSSYEQYF. The chain couples TRBV5-1 to TRBJ2-7; 7 bases align to TRBD1. Looked up from germline, CDR1 is SGHRS and CDR2 is YFSETQ. Trimming took 5 bases from V and 1 from J; bases not matched to a gene: 3. The CDR3 spans 13 residues.

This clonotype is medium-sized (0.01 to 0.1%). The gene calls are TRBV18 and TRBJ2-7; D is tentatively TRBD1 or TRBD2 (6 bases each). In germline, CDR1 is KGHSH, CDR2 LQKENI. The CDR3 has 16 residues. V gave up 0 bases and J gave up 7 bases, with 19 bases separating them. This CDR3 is CASSPPGGTMTTEQYF. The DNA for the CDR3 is TGTGCCAGCTCACCACCAGGGGGGACAATGACTACAGAGCAGTACTTC.

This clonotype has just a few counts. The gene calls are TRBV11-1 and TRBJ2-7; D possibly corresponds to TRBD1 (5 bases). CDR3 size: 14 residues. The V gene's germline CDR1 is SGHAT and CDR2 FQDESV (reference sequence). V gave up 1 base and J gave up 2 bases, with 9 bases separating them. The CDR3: CASSLGTGTYEQYF. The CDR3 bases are TGTGCCAGCAGCTTAGGAACAGGAACCTACGAGCAGTACTTC.

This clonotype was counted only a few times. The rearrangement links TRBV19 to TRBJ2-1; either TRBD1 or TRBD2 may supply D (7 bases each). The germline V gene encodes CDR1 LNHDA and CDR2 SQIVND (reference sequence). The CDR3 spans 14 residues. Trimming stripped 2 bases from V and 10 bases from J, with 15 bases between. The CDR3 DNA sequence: TGTGCCAGTAGTATACAGGGGGGGATCGGAGAGCAGTTCTTC. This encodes CASSIQGGIGEQFF.

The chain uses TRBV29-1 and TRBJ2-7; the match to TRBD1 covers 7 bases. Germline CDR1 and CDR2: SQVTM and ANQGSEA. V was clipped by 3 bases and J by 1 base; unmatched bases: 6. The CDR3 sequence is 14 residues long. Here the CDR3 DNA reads TGCAGCGTTGAGGTACAGGGGCCTTCCTACGAGCAGTACTTC. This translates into CSVEVQGPSYEQYF.

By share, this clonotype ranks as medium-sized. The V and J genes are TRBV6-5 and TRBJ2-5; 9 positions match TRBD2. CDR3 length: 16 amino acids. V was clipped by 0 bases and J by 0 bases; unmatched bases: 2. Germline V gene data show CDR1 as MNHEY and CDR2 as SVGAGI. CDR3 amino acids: CASSYSSGRDQETQYF. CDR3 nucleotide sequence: TGTGCCAGCAGTTACTCTAGCGGGAGAGACCAAGAGACCCAGTACTTC.

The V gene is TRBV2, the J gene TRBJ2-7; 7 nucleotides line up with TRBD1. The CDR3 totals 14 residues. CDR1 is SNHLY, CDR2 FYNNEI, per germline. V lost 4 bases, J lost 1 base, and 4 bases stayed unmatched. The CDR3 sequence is CASSGGTVSYEQYF. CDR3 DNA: TGTGCCAGCAGTGGGGGGACAGTTTCCTACGAGCAGTACTTC.

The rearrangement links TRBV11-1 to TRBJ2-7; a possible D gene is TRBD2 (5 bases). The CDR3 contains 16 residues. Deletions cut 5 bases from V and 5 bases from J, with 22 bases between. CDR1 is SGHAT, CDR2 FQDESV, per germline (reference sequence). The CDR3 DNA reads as TGTGCCAGCAGCCCACGAGGGCCGTCACGGTCAGACGAGCAGTACTTC. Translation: CASSPRGPSRSDEQYF.

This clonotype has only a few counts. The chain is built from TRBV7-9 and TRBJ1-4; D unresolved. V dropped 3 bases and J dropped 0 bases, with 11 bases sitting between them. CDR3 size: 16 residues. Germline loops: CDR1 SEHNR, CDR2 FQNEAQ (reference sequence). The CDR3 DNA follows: TGTGCCAGCAGCTTTTCGGCTTCCGCAACTAATGAAAAACTGTTTTTT. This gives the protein CASSFSASATNEKLFF.

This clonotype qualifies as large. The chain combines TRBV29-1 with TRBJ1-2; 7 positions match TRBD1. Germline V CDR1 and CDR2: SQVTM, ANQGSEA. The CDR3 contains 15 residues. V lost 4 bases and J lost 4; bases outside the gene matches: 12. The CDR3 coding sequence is TGCAGCGTTGTTATTTACGACAGGGATTTCTATGGCTACACCTTC. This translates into CSVVIYDRDFYGYTF.

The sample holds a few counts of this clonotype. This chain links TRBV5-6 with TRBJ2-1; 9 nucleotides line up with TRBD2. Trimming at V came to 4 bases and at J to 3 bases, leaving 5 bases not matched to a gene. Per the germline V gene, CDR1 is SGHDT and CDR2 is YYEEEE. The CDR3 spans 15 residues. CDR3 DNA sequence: TGTGCCAGCAGCCTGGGCGGGGGGGACTACAATGAGCAGTTCTTC. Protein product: CASSLGGGDYNEQFF.

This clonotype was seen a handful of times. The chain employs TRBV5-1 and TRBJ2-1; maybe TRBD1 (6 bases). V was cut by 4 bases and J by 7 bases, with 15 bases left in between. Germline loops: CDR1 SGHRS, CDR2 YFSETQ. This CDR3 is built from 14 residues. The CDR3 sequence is CASSPRTDMNEQFF. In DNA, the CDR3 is TGCGCCAGCAGCCCCAGGACAGATATGAATGAGCAGTTCTTC. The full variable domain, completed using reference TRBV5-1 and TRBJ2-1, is KAGVTQTPRYLIKTRGQQVTLSCSPISGHRSVSWYQQTPGQGLQFLFEYFSETQRNKGNFPGRFSGRQFSNSRSEMNVSTLELGDSALYLCASSPRTDMNEQFFGPGTRLTVL.

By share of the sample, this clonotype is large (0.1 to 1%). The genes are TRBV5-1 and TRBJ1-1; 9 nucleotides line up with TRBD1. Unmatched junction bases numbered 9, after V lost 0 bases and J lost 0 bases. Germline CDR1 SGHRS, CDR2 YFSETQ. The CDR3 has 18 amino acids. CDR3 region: CASSLAVDRGDLNTEAFF. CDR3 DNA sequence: TGCGCCAGCAGCTTGGCCGTTGACAGGGGGGATTTGAACACTGAAGCTTTCTTT.

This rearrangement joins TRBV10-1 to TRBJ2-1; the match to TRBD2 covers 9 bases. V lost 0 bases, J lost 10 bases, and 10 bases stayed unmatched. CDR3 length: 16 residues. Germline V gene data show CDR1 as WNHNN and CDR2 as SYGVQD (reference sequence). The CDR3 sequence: CASSESSRVAGVEQFF. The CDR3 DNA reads TGCGCCAGCAGTGAGTCGAGTCGTGTAGCGGGAGTAGAGCAGTTCTTC.

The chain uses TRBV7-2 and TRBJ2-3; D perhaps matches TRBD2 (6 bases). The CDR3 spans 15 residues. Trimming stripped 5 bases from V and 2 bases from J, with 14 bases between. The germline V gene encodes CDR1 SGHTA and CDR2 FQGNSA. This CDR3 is CASSDVGRLTDTQYF. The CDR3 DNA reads TGTGCCAGCAGCGATGTAGGGAGGCTCACAGATACGCAGTATTTT.

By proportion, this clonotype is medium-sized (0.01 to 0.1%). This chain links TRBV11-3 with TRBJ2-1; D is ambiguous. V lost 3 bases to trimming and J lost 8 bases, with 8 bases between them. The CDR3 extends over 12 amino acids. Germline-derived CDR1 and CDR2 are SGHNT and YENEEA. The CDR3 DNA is TGTGCCAGCAGCTTGGGTTTCGATGAGCAGTTCTTC. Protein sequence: CASSLGFDEQFF.

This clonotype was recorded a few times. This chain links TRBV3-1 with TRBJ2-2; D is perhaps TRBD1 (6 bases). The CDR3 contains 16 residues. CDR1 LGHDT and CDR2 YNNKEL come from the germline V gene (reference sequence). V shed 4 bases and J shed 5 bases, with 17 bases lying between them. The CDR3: CASSPDRSLGTGELFF. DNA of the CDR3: TGTGCCAGCAGCCCTGACAGGAGCCTGGGGACCGGGGAGCTGTTTTTT.

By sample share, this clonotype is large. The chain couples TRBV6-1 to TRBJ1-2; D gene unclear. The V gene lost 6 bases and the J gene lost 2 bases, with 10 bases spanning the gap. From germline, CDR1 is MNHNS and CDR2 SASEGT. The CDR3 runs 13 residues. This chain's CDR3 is CASSLGVNYGYTF. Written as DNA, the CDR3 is TGTGCCAGCAGCCTCGGGGTGAACTATGGCTACACCTTC.

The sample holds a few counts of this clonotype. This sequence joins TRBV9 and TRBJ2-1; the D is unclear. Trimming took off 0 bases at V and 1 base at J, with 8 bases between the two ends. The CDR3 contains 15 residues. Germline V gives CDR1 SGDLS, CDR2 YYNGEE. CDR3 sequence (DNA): TGTGCCAGCAGCGTAGTCCAGGTTTCCTACAATGAGCAGTTCTTC. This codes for CASSVVQVSYNEQFF. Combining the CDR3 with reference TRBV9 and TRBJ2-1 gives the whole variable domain DSGVTQTPKHLITATGQRVTLRCSPRSGDLSVYWYQQSLDQGLQFLIQYYNGEERAKGNILERFSAQQFPDLHSELNLSSLELGDSALYFCASSVVQVSYNEQFFGPGTRLTVL.